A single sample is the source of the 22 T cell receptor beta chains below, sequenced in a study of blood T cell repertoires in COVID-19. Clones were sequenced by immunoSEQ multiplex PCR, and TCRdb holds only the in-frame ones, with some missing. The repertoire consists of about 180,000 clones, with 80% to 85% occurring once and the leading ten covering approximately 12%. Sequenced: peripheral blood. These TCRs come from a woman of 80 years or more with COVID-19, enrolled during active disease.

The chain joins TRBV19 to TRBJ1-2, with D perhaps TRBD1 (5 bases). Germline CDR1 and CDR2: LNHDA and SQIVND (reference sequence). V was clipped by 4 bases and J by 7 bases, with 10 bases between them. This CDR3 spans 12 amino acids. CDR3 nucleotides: TGTGCCAGTAGTAGGGGGGTTGGTGGCTACACCTTC. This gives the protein CASSRGVGGYTF.

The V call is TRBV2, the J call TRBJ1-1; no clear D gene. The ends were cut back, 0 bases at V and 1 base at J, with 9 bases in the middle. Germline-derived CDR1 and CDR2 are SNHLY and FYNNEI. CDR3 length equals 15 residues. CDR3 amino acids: CASSEARGANTEAFF. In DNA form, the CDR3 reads TGTGCCAGCAGTGAAGCACGGGGTGCGAACACTGAAGCTTTCTTT.

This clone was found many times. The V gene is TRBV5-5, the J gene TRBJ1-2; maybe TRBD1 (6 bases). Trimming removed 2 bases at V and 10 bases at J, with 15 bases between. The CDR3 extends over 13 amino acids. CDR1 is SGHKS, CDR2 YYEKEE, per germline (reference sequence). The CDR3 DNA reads TGTGCCAGCAGCTTCGACAGGCTTTCCTCCTACACCTTC. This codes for CASSFDRLSSYTF.

In nucleotides, the CDR3 is TGTGCCAGCAGCTTAAAGGGAGGGGACTATGGCTACACCTTC. Translation gives CASSLKGGDYGYTF. The chain joins TRBV13 to TRBJ1-2, with D perhaps TRBD1 (5 bases). The CDR3 covers 14 residues. Per the germline V gene, CDR1 is PRHDT and CDR2 is FYEKMQ (reference sequence). Trimming removed 2 bases at V and 3 bases at J, with 10 bases between.

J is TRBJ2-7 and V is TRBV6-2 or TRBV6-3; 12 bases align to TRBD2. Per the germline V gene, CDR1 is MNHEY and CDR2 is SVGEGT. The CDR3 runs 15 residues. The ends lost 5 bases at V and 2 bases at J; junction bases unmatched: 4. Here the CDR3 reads CASSRRTSGTYEQYF. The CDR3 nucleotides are TGTGCCAGCAGTCGTCGGACTAGCGGGACCTACGAGCAGTACTTC.

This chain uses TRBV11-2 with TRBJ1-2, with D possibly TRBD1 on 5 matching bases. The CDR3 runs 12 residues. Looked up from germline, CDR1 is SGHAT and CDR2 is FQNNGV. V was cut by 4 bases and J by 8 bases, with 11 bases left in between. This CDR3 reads CASSYQGVGYTF. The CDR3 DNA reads TGTGCCAGCAGCTACCAGGGTGTGGGCTACACCTTC.

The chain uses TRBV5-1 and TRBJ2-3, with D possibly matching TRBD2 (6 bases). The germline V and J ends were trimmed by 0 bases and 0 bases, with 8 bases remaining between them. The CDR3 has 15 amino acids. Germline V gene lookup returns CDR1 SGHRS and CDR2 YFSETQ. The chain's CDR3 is CASSLGGTSTDTQYF. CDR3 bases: TGCGCCAGCAGCTTGGGAGGGACTAGCACAGATACGCAGTATTTT.

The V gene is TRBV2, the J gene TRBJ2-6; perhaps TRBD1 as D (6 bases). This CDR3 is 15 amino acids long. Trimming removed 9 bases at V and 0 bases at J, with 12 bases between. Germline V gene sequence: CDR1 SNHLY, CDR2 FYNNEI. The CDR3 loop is CARGTPSSGANVLTF. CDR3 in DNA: TGTGCCAGGGGGACACCCAGCTCTGGGGCCAACGTCCTGACTTTC.

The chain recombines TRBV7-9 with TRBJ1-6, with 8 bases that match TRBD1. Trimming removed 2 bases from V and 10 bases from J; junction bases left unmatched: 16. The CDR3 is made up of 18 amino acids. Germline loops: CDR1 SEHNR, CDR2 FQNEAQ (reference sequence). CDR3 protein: CASSLRGLVGTGSSPLHF. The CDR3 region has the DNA TGTGCCAGCAGCTTAAGGGGCCTAGTCGGGACAGGTTCGTCACCCCTCCACTTT. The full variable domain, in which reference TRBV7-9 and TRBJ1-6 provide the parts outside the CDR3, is DTGVSQNPRHKITKRGQNVTFRCDPISEHNRLYWYRQTLGQGPEFLTYFQNEAQLEKSRLLSDRFSAERPKGSFSTLEIQRTEQGDSAMYLCASSLRGLVGTGSSPLHFGNGTRLTVT.

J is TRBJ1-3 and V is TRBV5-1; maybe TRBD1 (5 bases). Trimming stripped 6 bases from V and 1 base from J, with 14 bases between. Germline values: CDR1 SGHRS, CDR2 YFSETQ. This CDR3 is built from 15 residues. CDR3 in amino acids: CASKLGGESGNTIYF. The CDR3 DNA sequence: TGCGCCAGCAAATTGGGAGGGGAATCTGGAAACACCATATATTTT.

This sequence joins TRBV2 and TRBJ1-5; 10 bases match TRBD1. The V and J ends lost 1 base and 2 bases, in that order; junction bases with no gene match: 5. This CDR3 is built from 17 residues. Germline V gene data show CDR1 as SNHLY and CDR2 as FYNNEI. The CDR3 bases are TGTGCCAGCAGTGAAGATTCCGGGACAGGGGGCAATCAGCCCCAGCATTTT. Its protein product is CASSEDSGTGGNQPQHF.

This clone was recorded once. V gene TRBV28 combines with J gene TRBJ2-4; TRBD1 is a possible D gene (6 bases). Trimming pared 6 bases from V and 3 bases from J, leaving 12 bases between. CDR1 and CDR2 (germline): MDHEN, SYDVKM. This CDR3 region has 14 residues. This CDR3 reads CASSQGQFKNIQYF. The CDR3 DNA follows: TGTGCCAGCAGCCAGGGGCAGTTCAAAAACATTCAGTACTTC.

The CDR3 region is CASSLTSGDYNEQFF. The DNA for the CDR3 is TGTGCCAGCAGCCTGACTAGCGGCGACTACAATGAGCAGTTCTTC. The gene calls are TRBV9 and TRBJ2-1, with 9 bases lining up with TRBD2. CDR1 SGDLS and CDR2 YYNGEE come from the germline V gene. The CDR3 runs 15 residues. J lost 3 bases, V lost 4 bases, and 5 bases had no gene match.

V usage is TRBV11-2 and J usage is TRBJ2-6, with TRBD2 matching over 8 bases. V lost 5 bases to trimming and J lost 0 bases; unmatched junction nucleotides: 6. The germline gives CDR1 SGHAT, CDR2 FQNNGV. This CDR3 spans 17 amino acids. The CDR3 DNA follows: TGTGCCAGCAGCCAGATCCGGGGGGGCTCTGGGGCCAACGTCCTGACTTTC. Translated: CASSQIRGGSGANVLTF.

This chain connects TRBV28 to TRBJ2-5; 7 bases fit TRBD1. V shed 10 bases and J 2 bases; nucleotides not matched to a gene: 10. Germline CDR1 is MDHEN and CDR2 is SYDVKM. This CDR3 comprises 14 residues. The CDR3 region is CATPSRTGQETQYF. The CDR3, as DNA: TGTGCCACCCCCAGCCGGACAGGTCAAGAGACCCAGTACTTC. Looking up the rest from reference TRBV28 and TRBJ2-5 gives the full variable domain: DVKVTQSSRYLVKRTGEKVFLECVQDMDHENMFWYRQDPGLGLRLIYFSYDVKMKEKGDIPEGYSVSREKKERFSLILESASTNQTSMYLCATPSRTGQETQYFGPGTRLLVL.

The CDR3 region is CASSSRDRGTNEKLFF. For the CDR3, the DNA is TGTGCCAGCAGCTCACGGGACAGGGGTACTAATGAAAAACTGTTTTTT. The rearrangement joins TRBV7-9 to TRBJ1-4; 10 bases fit TRBD1. After removal of 4 bases from V and 2 bases from J, the junction contained 4 bases not matched to a gene. Germline loops: CDR1 SEHNR, CDR2 FQNEAQ (reference sequence). The CDR3 is 16 residues long.

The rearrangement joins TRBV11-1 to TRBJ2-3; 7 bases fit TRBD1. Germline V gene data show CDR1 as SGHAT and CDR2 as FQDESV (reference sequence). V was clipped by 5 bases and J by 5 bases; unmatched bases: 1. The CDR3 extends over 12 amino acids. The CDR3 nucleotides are TGTGCCAGCAGCCGGGACAGAGATACGCAGTATTTT. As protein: CASSRDRDTQYF.

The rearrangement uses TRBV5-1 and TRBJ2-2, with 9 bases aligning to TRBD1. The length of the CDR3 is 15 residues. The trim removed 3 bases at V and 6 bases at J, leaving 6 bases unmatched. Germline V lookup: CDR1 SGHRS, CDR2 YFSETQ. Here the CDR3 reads CASSSQGARAGELFF. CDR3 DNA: TGCGCCAGCAGCTCACAGGGGGCTCGAGCCGGGGAGCTGTTTTTT.

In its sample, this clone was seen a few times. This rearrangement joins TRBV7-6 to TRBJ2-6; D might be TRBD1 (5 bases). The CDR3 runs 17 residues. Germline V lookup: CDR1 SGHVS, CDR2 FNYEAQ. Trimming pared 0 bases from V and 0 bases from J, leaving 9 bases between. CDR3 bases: TGTGCCAGCAGCTTAGCAGGGGCTAACTCTGGGGCCAACGTCCTGACTTTC. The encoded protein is CASSLAGANSGANVLTF.

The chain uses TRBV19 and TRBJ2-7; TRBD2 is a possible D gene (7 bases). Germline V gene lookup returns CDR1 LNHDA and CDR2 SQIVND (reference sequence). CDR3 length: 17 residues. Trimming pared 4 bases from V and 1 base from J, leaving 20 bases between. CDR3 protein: CASSKGGRGKLSYEQYF. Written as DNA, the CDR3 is TGTGCCAGTAGTAAGGGGGGGAGAGGGAAACTTTCCTACGAGCAGTACTTC.

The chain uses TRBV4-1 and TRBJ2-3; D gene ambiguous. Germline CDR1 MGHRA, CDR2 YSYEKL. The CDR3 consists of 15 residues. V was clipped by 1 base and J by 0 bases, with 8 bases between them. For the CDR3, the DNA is TGCGCCAGCAGCCAAGCACCGACTAGCACAGATACGCAGTATTTT. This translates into CASSQAPTSTDTQYF.

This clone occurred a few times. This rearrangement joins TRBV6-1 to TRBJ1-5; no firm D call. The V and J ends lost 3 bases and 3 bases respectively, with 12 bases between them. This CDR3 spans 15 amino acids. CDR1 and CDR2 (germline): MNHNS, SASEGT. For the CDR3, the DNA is TGTGCCAGCAGTGACCCCGGGGAGATCAATCAGCCCCAGCATTTT. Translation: CASSDPGEINQPQHF.